The present TCR beta chain was sequenced within a study of Ad26.COV2.S vaccination and SARS-CoV-2 variants. Comments on this clone: Its antigen is not identified.

Findings of the study overall: The analyses of TCR breadth and depth may have understated the size of total T cell responses.

The table came from immunoSEQ multiplex PCR; TCRdb's copy has only in-frame clones and leaves some out. The sample includes 430,000 or so clones, around 90% of them seen just once. This sample's treatment: some 20 received Ad26.COV2.S at low or high dose, single or two shots; 5 received placebo; per-sample allocation not given. Sampling happened 63 days after the first vaccine or placebo injection. The shot given was an Ad26 vector that makes Wuhan-strain SARS-CoV-2 spike. V lost 2 bases, J lost 4 bases, and 5 bases stayed unmatched. Germline CDR1 and CDR2: GTSNPN and SVGIG (reference sequence). CDR3 length: 13 residues.

The genes are TRBV30 and TRBJ2-7, with 7 bases lining up with TRBD2. The sequence came from a person between 18 and 59 years old who received the Ad26.COV2.S COVID-19 vaccine or a placebo. The sample was peripheral blood, taken in a trial of Ad26.COV2.S vaccine versus placebo. The CDR3: CAWSTRLAYEQYF. Here the CDR3 DNA reads TGTGCCTGGAGTACGAGACTAGCTTACGAGCAGTACTTC.